This TCR beta chain was captured in a study of prognosis after radiotherapy for stage I lung cancer. As for the study in general: Patients with tumors diagnosed as squamous cell carcinoma numbered six to eight, and those with adenocarcinoma about 13. Overall study findings and caveats: Once stereotactic body radiation therapy had been given, unique TCR clone counts fell, with a median of approximately 10,000 versus 7,000.

Two-round multiplex PCR amplified TCR beta CDR3 from genomic DNA. It was primers specific to each TRBV and TRBJ gene that first-round PCR used. TCRdb reanalysed the multiplex PCR reads using MiXCR and keeps one entry per CDR3 protein. The sample has about 12,000 distinct CDR3 sequences, less than 70% seen once; the top ten hold about 20%. This clonotype was found many times. Its antigen is as yet unknown. This CDR3 contains 16 residues. After removal of 5 bases from V and 8 bases from J, the junction contained 14 bases not matched to a gene. Germline V gene lookup returns CDR1 DFQATT and CDR2 SNEGSKA (reference sequence).

Specimen: PBMCs, collected before or after stereotactic body radiation therapy (not recorded which). This clonotype originated in a donor of 50 years or more with non-small cell lung cancer. V usage is TRBV20-1 and J usage is TRBJ2-3; 12 bases are shared with TRBD2. The CDR3 region is CSAPRPGLAGRGTQYF. The CDR3 bases are TGCAGTGCTCCCAGACCGGGACTAGCGGGCCGAGGTACGCAGTATTTT.